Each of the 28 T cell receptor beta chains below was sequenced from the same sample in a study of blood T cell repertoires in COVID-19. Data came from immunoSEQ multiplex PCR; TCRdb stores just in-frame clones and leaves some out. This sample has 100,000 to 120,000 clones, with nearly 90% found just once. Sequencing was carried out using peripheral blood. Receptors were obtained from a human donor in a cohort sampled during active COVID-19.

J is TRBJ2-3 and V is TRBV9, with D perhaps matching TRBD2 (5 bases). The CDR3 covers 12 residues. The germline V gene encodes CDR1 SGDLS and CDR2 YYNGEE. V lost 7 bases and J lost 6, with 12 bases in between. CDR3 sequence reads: CASEGLGDTQYF. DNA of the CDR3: TGTGCCAGCGAGGGTCTCGGGGATACGCAGTATTTT.

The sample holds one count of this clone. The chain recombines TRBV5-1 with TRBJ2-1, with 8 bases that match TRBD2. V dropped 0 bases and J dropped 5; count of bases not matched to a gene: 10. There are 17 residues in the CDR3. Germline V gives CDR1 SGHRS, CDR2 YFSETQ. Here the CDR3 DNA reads TGCGCCAGCAGCTTGGAGCTACAAGCGGGAGCCCACAATGAGCAGTTCTTC. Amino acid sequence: CASSLELQAGAHNEQFF.

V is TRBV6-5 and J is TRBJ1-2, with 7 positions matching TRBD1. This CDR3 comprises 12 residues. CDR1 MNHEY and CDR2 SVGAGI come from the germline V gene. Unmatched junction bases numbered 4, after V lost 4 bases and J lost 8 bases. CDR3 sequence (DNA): TGTGCCAGCAGTTCGACAGGGAACGGCTACACCTTC. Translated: CASSSTGNGYTF.

CDR3 sequence reads: CASSLSGGINNEQFF. The CDR3 nucleotides are TGTGCCAGCAGTTTATCTGGGGGCATCAACAATGAGCAGTTCTTC. This chain joins TRBV27 and TRBJ2-1; D may be TRBD1 (6 bases). The CDR3 runs 15 residues. Germline CDR1 MNHEY, CDR2 SMNVEV (reference sequence). V dropped 0 bases and J dropped 5 bases, with 11 bases sitting between them.

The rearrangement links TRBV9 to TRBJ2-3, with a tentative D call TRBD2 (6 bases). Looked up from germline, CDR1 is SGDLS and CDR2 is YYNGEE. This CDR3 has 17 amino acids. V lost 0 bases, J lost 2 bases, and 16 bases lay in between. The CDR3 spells CASSVEERAGPTDTQYF. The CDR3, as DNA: TGTGCCAGCAGCGTAGAAGAAAGGGCGGGACCCACAGATACGCAGTATTTT.

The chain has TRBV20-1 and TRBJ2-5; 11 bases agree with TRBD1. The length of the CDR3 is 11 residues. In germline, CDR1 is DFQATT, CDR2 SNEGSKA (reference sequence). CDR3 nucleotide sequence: TGCAGAGCCGGGACAGGGGGGACCCAGTACTTC. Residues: CRAGTGGTQYF.

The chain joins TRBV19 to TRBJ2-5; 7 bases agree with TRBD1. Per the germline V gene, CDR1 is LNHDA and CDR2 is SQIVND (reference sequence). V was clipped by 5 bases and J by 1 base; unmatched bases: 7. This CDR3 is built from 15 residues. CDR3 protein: CASSRQGWAQETQYF. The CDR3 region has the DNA TGTGCCAGTAGTCGACAGGGATGGGCCCAAGAGACCCAGTACTTC.

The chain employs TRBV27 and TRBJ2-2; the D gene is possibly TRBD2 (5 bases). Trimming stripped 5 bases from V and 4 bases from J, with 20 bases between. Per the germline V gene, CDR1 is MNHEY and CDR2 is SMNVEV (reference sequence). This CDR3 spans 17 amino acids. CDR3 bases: TGTGCCAGCAGTCCGCTAGCAGGACTTCCCCTCACCGGGGAGCTGTTTTTT. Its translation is CASSPLAGLPLTGELFF.

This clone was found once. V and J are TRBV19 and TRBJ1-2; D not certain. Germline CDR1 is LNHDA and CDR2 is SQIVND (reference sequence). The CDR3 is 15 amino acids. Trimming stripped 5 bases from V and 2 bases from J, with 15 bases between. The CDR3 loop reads CASSLRAGRNYGYTF. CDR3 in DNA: TGTGCCAGTAGTCTACGGGCGGGCCGGAACTATGGCTACACCTTC. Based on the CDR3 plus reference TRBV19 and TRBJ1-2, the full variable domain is DGGITQSPKYLFRKEGQNVTLSCEQNLNHDAMYWYRQDPGQGLRLIYYSQIVNDFQKGDIAEGYSVSREKKESFPLTVTSAQKNPTAFYLCASSLRAGRNYGYTFGSGTRLTVV.

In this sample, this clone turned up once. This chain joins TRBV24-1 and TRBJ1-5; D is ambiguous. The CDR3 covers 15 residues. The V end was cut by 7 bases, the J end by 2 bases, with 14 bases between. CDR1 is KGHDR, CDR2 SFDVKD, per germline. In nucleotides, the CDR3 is TGTGCCACCAGCCCGGATCGGGGAGGCAATCAGCCCCAGCATTTT. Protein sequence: CATSPDRGGNQPQHF.

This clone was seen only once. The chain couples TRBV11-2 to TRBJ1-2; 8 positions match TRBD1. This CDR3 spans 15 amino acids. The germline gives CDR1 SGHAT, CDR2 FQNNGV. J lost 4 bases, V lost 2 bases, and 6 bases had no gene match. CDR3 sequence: CASSLTGGRRYGYTF. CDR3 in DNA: TGTGCCAGCAGCTTAACAGGGGGTCGACGCTATGGCTACACCTTC.

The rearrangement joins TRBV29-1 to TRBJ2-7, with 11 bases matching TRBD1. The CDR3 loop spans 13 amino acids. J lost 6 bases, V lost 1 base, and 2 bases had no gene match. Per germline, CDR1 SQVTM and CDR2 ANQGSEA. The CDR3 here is CSVEGTGGGEQYF. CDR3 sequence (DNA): TGCAGCGTTGAAGGGACAGGGGGCGGCGAGCAGTACTTC.

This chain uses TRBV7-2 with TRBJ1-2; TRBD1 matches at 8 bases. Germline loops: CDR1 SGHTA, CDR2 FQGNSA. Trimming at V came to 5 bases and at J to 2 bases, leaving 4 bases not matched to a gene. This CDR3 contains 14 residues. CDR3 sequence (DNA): TGTGCCAGCAGCATGGGACAGGCCAACTATGGCTACACCTTC. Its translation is CASSMGQANYGYTF. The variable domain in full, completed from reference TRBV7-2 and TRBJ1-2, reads GAGVSQSPSNKVTEKGKDVELRCDPISGHTALYWYRQSLGQGLEFLIYFQGNSAPDKSGLPSDRFSAERTGGSVSTLTIQRTQQEDSAVYLCASSMGQANYGYTFGSGTRLTVV.

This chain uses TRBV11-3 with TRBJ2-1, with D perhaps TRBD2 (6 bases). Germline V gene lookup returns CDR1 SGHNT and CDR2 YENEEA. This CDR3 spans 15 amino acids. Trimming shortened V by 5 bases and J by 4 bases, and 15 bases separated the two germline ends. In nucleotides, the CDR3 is TGTGCCAGCAGCATTGGGGTAGCGGATTACAATGAGCAGTTCTTC. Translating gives CASSIGVADYNEQFF.

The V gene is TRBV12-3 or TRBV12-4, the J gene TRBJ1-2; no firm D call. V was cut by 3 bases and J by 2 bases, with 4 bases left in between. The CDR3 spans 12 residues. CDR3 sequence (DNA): TGTGCCAGCAGTTTGAGAAACTATGGCTACACCTTC. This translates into CASSLRNYGYTF.

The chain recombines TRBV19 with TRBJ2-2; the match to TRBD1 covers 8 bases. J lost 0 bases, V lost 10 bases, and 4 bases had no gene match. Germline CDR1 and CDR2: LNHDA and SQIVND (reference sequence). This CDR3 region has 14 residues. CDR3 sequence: CATGQGPNTGELFF. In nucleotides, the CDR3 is TGTGCCACCGGACAGGGTCCGAACACCGGGGAGCTGTTTTTT.

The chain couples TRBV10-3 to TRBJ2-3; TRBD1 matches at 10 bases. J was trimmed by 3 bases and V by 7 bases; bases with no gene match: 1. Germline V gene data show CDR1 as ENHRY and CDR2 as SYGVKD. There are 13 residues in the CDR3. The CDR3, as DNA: TGTGCCATCAAGGGACAGGGGACAGATACGCAGTATTTT. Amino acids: CAIKGQGTDTQYF.

CDR3 sequence: CASSRGSGNTIYF. The CDR3 nucleotides are TGTGCCAGCTCCAGGGGTTCTGGAAACACCATATATTTT. The V call is TRBV6-6, the J call TRBJ1-3, with D possibly being TRBD1 (6 bases). The V end lost 8 bases, the J end lost 1 base, and 9 bases lay between the germline ends. This CDR3 contains 13 residues. Germline assignment: CDR1 MNHNY and CDR2 SVGAGI (reference sequence).

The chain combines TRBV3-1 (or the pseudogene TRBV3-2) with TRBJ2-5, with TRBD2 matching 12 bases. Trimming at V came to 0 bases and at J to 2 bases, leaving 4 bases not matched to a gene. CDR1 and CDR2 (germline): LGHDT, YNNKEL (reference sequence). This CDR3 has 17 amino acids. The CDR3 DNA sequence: TGTGCCAGCAGCCAAGATCGGCTAGCGGGGGGGCAAGAGACCCAGTACTTC. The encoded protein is CASSQDRLAGGQETQYF.

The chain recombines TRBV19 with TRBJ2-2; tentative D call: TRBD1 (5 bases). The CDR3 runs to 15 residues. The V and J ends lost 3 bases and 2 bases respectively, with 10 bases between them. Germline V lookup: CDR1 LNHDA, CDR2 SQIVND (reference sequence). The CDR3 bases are TGTGCCAGTAGTATTGGTCAGGGAAACACCGGGGAGCTGTTTTTT. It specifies CASSIGQGNTGELFF.

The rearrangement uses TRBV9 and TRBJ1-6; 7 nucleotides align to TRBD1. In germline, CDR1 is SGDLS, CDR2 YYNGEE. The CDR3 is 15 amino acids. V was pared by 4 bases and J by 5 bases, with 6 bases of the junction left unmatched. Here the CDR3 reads CASSTRQGDNSPLHF. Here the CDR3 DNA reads TGTGCCAGCAGCACGCGACAGGGCGATAATTCACCCCTCCACTTT.

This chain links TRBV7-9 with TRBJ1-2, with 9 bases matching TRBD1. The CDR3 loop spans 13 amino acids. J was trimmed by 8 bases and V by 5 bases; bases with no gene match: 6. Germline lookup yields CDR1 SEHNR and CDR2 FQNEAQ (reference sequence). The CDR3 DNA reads TGTGCCAGCAGCCCAACCACAGGGGGCGGCTACACCTTC. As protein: CASSPTTGGGYTF. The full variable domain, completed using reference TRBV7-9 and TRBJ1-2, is DTGVSQNPRHKITKRGQNVTFRCDPISEHNRLYWYRQTLGQGPEFLTYFQNEAQLEKSRLLSDRFSAERPKGSFSTLEIQRTEQGDSAMYLCASSPTTGGGYTFGSGTRLTVV.

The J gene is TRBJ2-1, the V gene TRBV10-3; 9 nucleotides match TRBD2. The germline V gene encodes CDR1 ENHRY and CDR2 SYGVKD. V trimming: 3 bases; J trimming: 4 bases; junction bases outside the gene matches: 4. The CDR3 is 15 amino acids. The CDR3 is CAISELAGGYNEQFF. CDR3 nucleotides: TGTGCCATCAGTGAACTAGCGGGCGGATACAATGAGCAGTTCTTC.

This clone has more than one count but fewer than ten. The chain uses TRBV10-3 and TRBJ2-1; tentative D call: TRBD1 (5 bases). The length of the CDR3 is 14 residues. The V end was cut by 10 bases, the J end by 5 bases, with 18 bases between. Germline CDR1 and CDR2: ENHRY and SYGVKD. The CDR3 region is CATLDTLRNNEQFF. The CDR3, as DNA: TGTGCCACTCTGGACACTTTAAGAAACAATGAGCAGTTCTTC.

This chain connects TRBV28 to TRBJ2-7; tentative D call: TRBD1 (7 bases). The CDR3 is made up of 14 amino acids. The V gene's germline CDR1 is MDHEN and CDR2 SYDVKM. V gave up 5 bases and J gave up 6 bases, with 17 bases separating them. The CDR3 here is CASSRSGGFFEQYF. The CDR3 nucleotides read TGTGCCAGCAGTCGATCAGGGGGGTTCTTCGAGCAGTACTTC.

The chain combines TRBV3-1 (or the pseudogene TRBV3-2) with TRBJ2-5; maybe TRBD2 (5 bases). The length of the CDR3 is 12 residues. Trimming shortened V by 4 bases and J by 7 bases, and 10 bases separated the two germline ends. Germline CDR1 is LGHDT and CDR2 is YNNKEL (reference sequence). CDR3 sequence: CASSLAEGTQYF. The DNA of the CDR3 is TGTGCCAGCAGCCTAGCAGAGGGGACCCAGTACTTC.

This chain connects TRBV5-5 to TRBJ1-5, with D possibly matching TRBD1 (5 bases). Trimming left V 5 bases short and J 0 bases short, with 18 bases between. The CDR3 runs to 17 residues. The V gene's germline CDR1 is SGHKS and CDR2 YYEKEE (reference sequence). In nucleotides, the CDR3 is TGTGCCAGCAGTTTCACCGACAGTATCCTTAGCAATCAGCCCCAGCATTTT. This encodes CASSFTDSILSNQPQHF.

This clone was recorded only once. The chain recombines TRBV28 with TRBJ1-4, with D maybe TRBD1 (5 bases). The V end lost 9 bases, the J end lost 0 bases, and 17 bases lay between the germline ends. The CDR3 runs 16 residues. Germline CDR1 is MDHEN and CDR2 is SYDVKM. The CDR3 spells CASSQRGLATNEKLFF. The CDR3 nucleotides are TGTGCCAGTTCACAGCGGGGGTTGGCAACTAATGAAAAACTGTTTTTT.